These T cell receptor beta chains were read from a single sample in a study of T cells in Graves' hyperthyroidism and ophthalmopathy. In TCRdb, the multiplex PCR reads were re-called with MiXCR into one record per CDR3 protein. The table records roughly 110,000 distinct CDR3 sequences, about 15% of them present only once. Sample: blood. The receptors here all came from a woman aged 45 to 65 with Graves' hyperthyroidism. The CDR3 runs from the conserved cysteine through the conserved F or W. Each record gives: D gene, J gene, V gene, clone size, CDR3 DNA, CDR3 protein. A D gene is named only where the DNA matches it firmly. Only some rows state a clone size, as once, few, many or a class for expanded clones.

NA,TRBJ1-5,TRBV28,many,TGTGCCAGCAGTTCCCCGCGCGGAAGCAATCAGCCCCAGCATTTT,CASSSPRGSNQPQHF
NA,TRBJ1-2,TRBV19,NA,TGTGCCAGTACCACCGGGGGATATGGCTACACCTTC,CASTTGGYGYTF
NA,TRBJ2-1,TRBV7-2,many,TGTGCCAGCAGCTTGGGAGCCTACAATGAGCAGTTCTTC,CASSLGAYNEQFF
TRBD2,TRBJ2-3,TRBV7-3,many,TGTGCCAGCAGCTTAAACGGGAGGGTTGGAACAGATACGCAGTATTTT,CASSLNGRVGTDTQYF
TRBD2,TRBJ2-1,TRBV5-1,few,TGCGCCAGCAGCTTGGCCGTAGCGGGAGAAGGTGAGCAGTTCTTC,CASSLAVAGEGEQFF
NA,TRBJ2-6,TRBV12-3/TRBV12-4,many,TGTGCCAGCAGTCTAAACTCTGGGGCCAACGTCCTGACTTTC,CASSLNSGANVLTF
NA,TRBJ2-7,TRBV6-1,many,TGTGCCAGCAGTTACGGGATCCCCTACGAGCAGTACTTC,CASSYGIPYEQYF
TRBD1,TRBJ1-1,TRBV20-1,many,TGCAGTGCTAGTAACCCAGGGACAGGGAACACTGAAGCTTTCTTT,CSASNPGTGNTEAFF
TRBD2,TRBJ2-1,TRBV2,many,TGTGCCAGCAGTGAACGGCGGGGGACGGGGGAGCAGTTCTTC,CASSERRGTGEQFF
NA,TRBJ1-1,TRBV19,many,TGTGCCAGTAGTATAAGTGCAGGGCAGACTGAAGCTTTCTTT,CASSISAGQTEAFF
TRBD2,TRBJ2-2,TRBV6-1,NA,TGTGCCAGCAGTGGAGCGGGAGAAGGTGGGGAGCTGTTTTTT,CASSGAGEGGELFF
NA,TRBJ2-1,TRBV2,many,TGTGCCAGCATCCACACGAATGAGCAGTTCTTC,CASIHTNEQFF
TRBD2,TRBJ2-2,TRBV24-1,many,TGTGCCACCAGTGAATCCGGGAGGGCCTTTTCCGGGGAGCTGTTTTTT,CATSESGRAFSGELFF
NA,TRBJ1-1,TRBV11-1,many,TGTGCCAGCAGTCGAGGGACGTTTAAAGAGGGTGAAGCTTTCTTT,CASSRGTFKEGEAFF
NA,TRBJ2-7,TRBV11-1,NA,TGTGCCAGCAGCGTAGGGAGGGGGACTAACCTCGGGGAGCAGTACTTC,CASSVGRGTNLGEQYF
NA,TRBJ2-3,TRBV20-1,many,TGCAGTGCTAGCACGGGCCACACAGATACGCAGTATTTT,CSASTGHTDTQYF
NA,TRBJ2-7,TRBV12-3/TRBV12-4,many,TGTGCCAGCAGTTTATGGTTCCGAGGTTACGAGCAGTACTTC,CASSLWFRGYEQYF
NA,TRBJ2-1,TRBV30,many,TGTGCCTGGAATTTGGTAGCAGATGAGCAGTTCTTC,CAWNLVADEQFF
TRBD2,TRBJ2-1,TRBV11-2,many,TGTGCCAGCAGCCCCCCGACTAGCGGGTACAATGAGCAGTTCTTC,CASSPPTSGYNEQFF
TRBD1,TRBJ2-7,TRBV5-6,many,TGTGCCAGCAGCGCCGGGACAGCTCTGGACGAGCAGTACTTC,CASSAGTALDEQYF
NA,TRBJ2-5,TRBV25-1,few,TGTGCCAGCAGTGAATATACAGGCCGGCCGGAGACCCAGTACTTC,CASSEYTGRPETQYF
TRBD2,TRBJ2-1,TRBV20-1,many,TGCAGTGCTCCAAGCGGGAGAGATCTCAATGAGCAGTTCTTC,CSAPSGRDLNEQFF
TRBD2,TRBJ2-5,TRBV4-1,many,TGCGCCAGCAGCCCCTTTTCTAGCGGAGCGGAGACCCAGTACTTC,CASSPFSSGAETQYF